This T cell receptor beta chain originates from a study of glioma-infiltrating T cells. This clonotype was seen at least ten times. TCR alpha and beta CDR3 regions were amplified from RNA using iRepertoire nested multiplex PCR. TCRdb analysed the multiplex PCR reads with MiXCR anew, one entry per CDR3 protein. The sample records approximately 120,000 distinct CDR3 sequences, about 23% being singletons. The CDR3 is made up of 16 amino acids. The V gene lost 1 base and the J gene lost 6 bases, with 17 bases spanning the gap. Looked up from germline, CDR1 is SGHRS and CDR2 is YFSETQ. This chain uses TRBV5-1 with TRBJ2-1, with D possibly matching TRBD1 (5 bases). Sequenced sample: glioma tissue, nonneoplastic brain tissue, or PBMCs (not recorded which). The receptor comes from a human donor with low-grade glioma or glioblastoma, undergoing nonglioma brain surgery, or in good health (not recorded which). The CDR3 reads CASSLFGGVGVNEQFF. DNA of the CDR3: TGCGCCAGCAGCTTGTTTGGTGGAGTAGGGGTCAATGAGCAGTTCTTC.